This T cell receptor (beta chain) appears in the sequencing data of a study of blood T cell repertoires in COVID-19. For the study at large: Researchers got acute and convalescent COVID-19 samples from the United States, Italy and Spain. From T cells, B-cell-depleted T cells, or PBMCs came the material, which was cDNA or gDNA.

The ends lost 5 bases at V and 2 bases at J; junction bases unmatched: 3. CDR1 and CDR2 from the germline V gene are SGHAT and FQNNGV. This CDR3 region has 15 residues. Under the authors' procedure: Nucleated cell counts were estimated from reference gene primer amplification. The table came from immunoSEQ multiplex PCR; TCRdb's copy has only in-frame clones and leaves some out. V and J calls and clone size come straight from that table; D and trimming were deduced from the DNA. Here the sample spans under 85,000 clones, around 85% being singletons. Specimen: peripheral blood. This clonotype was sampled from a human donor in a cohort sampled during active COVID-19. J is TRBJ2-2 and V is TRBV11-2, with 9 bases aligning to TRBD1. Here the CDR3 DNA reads TGTGCCAGCAGCAGGGGACAGGGTAACACCGGGGAGCTGTTTTTT. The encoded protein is CASSRGQGNTGELFF.